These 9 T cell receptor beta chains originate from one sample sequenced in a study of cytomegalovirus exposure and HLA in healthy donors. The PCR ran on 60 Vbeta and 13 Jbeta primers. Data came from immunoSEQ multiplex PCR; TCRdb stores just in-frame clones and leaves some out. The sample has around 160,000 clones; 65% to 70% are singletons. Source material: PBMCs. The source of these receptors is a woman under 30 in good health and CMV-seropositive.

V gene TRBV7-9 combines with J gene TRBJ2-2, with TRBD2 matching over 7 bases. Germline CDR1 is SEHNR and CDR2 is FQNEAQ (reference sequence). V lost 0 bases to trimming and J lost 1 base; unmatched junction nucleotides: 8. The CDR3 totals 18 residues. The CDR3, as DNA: TGTGCCAGCAGCTTAGCTGTCTTTGGCGGGGGGAACACCGGGGAGCTGTTTTTT. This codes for CASSLAVFGGGNTGELFF.

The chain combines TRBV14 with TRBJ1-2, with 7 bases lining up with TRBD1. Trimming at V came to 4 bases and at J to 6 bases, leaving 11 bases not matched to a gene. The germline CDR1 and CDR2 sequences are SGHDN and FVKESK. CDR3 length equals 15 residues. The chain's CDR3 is CASSLPTTGSNGYTF. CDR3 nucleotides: TGTGCCAGCAGCCTCCCAACGACAGGGAGCAATGGCTACACCTTC.

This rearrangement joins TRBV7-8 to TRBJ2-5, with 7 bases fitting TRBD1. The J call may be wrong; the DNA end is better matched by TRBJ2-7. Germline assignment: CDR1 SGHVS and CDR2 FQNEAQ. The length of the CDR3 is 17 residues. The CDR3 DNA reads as TGTGCCAGCAGCTTACCAGACCGGGACAGAAAATCCTACGAGCAGTACTTC. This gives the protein CASSLPDRDRKSYEQYF.

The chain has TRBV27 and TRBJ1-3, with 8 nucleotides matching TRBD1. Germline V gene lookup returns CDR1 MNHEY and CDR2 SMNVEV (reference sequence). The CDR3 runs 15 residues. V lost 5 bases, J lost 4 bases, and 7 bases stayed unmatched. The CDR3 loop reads CASSVQGQAGNTIYF. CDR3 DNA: TGTGCCAGCAGTGTCCAGGGACAGGCCGGAAACACCATATATTTT.

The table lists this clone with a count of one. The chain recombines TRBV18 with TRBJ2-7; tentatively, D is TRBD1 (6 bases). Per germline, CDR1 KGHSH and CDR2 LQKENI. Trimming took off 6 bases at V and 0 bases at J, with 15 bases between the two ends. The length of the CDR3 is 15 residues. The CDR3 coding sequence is TGTGCCAGCTCCCCCCGCAGGGGTTTCTCCTACGAGCAGTACTTC. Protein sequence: CASSPRRGFSYEQYF.

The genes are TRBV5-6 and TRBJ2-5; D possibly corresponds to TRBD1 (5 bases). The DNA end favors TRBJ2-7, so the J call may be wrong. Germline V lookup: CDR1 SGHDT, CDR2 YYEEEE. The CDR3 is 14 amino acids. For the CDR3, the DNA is TGTGCCAGCAGCTTCGGGCAGGGAAGCTACGAGCAGTACTTC. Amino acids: CASSFGQGSYEQYF.

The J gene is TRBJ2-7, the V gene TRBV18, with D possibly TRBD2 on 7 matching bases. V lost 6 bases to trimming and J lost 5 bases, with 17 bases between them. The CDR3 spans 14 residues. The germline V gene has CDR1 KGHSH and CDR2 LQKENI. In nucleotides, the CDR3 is TGTGCCAGCTCCCCCCGAGGGGGGAGGGACGAGCAGTACTTC. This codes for CASSPRGGRDEQYF. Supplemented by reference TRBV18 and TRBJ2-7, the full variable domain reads NAGVMQNPRHLVRRRGQEARLRCSPMKGHSHVYWYRQLPEEGLKFMVYLQKENIIDESGMPKERFSAEFPKEGPSILRIQQVVRGDSAAYFCASSPRGGRDEQYFGPGTRLTVT.

CDR3 sequence: CASAPFSSYNSPLHF. The CDR3 nucleotides are TGTGCCAGCGCCCCTTTCAGCTCCTATAATTCACCCCTCCACTTT. The rearrangement links TRBV6-1 to TRBJ1-6; D is uncertain. V lost 8 bases and J lost 0, with 11 bases in between. This CDR3 is 15 amino acids long. The germline gives CDR1 MNHNS, CDR2 SASEGT.

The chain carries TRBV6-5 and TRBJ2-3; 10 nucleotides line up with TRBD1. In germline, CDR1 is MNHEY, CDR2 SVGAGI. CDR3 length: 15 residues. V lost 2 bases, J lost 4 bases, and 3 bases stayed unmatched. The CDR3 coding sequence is TGTGCCAGCAGTTACGGGGACAGGGGATCAGATACGCAGTATTTT. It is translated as CASSYGDRGSDTQYF.